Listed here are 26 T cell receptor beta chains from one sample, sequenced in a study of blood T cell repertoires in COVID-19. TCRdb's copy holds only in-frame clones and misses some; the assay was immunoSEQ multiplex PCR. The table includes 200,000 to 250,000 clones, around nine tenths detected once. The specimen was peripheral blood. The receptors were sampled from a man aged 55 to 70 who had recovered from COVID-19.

This chain's CDR3 is CASSATAEAFF. CDR3 DNA: TGTGCCAGCAGTGCGACAGCCGAAGCTTTCTTT. The V gene is TRBV2, the J gene TRBJ1-1; TRBD1 is a possible D gene (5 bases). The CDR3 is 11 amino acids. Germline V lookup: CDR1 SNHLY, CDR2 FYNNEI. V shed 4 bases and J shed 8 bases, with 8 bases lying between them.

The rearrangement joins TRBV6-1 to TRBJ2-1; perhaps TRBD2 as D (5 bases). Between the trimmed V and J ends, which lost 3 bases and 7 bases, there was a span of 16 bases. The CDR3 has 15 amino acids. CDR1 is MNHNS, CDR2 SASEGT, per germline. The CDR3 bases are TGTGCCAGCAGTGATAACGCCAACCCGGGGAATGAGCAGTTCTTC. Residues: CASSDNANPGNEQFF.

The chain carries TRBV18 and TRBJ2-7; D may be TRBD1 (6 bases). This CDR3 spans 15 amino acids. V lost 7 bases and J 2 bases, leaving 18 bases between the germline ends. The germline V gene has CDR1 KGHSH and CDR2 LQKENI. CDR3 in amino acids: CASCAGTTLAYEQYF. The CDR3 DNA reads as TGTGCCAGCTGTGCCGGGACAACTTTAGCCTACGAGCAGTACTTC.

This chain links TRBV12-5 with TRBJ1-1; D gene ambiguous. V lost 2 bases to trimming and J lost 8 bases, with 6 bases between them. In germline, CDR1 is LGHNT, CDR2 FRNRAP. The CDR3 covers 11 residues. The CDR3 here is CASGLREEAFF. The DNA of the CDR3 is TGTGCTAGTGGTTTGCGGGAGGAAGCTTTCTTT.

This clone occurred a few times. The CDR3 region is CASSQGTSEQYF. CDR3 in DNA: TGTGCCAGCAGCCAGGGGACTAGTGAGCAGTACTTC. The J gene is TRBJ2-7, the V gene TRBV3-1 (or the pseudogene TRBV3-2); 8 positions match TRBD2. Germline CDR1 is LGHDT and CDR2 is YNNKEL (reference sequence). With V trimmed by 3 bases and J by 7 bases, 2 bases remained unmatched. This CDR3 has 12 amino acids.

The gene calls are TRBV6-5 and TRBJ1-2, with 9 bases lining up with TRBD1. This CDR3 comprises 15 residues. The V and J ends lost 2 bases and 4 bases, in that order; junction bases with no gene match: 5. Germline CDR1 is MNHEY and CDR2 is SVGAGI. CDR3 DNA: TGTGCCAGCAGTTACGAGGGACAGGGAGTCTATGGCTACACCTTC. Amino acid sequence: CASSYEGQGVYGYTF.

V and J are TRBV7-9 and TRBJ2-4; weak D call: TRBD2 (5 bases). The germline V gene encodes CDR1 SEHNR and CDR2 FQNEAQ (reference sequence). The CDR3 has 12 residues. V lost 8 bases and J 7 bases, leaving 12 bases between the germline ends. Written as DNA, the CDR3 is TGTGCCAGCGGTCTAGGACTGAACATTCAGTACTTC. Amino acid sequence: CASGLGLNIQYF.

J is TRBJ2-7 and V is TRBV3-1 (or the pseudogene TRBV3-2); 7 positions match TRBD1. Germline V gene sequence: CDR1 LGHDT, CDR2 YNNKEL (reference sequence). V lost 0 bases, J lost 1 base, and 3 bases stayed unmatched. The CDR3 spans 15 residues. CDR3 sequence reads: CASSQEGTVSYEQYF. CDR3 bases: TGTGCCAGCAGCCAAGAAGGGACAGTTTCCTACGAGCAGTACTTC.

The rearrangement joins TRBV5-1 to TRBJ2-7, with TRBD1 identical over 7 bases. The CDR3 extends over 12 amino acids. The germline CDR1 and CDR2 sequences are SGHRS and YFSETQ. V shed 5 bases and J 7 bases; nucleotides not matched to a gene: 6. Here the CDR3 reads CASSEGAGEQYF. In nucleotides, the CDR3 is TGCGCCAGCAGTGAGGGGGCGGGTGAGCAGTACTTC.

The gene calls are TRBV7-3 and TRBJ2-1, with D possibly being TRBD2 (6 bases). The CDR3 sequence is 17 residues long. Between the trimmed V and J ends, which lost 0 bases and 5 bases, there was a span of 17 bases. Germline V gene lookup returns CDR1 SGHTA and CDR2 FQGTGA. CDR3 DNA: TGTGCCAGCAGCTTAACGATTCGGGCGGGGATTAACAATGAGCAGTTCTTC. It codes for CASSLTIRAGINNEQFF.

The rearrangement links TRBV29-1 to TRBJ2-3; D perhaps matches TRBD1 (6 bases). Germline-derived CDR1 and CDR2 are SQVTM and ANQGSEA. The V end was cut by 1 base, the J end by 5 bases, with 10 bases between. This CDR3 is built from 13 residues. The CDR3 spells CSVEGGRGDTQYF. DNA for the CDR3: TGCAGCGTTGAAGGGGGGCGTGGAGATACGCAGTATTTT.

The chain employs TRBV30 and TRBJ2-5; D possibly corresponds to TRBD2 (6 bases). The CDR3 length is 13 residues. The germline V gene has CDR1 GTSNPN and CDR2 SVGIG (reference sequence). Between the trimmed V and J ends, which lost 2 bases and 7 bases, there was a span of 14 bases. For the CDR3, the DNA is TGTGCCTGGAGTTGGCGGGATGAAGGGACCCAGTACTTC. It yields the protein CAWSWRDEGTQYF.

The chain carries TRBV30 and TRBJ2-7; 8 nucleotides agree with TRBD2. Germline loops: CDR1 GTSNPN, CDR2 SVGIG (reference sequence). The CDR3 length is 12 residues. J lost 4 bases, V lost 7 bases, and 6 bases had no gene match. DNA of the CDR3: TGTGCCTCCCACCCGGGGGGGTACGAGCAGTACTTC. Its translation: CASHPGGYEQYF.

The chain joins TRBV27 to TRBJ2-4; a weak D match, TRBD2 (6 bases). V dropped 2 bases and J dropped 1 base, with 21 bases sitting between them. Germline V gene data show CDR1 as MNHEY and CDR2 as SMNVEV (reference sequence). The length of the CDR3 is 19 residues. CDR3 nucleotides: TGTGCCAGCAGTTTAGGGCCTTCGGAGGGGATGAGGGCCAAAAACATTCAGTACTTC. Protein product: CASSLGPSEGMRAKNIQYF.

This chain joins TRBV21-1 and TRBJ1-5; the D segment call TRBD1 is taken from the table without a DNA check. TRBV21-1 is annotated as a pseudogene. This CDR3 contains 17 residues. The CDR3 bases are TGTGCCAGCATACCTGGGCCCCGCACGGTACCCTATCAGCCCCAGCATTTT. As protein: CASIPGPRTVPYQPQHF.

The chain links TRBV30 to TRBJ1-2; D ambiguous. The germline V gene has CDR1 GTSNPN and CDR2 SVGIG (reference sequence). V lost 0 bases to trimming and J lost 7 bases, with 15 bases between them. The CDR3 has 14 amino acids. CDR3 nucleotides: TGTGCCTGGAGTGTATTTCAAACGATTAGTGGCTACACCTTC. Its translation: CAWSVFQTISGYTF.

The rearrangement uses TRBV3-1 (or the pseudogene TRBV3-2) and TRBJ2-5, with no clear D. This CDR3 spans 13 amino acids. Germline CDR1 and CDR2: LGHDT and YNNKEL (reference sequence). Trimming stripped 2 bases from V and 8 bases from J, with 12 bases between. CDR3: CASSQNSQSTQYF. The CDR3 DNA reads TGTGCCAGCAGCCAAAACAGCCAGTCCACCCAGTACTTC.

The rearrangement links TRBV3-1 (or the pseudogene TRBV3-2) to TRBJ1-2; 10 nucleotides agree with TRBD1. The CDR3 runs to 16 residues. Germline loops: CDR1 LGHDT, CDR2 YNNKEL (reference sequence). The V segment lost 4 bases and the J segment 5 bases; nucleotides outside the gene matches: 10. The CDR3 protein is CASSLVPGQGQYGYTF. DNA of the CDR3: TGTGCCAGCAGCCTCGTCCCGGGACAGGGGCAATATGGCTACACCTTC.

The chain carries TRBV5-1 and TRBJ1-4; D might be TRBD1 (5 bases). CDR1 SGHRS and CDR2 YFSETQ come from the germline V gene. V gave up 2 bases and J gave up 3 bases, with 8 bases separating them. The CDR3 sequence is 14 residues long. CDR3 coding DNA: TGCGCCAGCAGCTTCGGGGGGGCTAATGAAAAACTGTTTTTT. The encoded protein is CASSFGGANEKLFF.

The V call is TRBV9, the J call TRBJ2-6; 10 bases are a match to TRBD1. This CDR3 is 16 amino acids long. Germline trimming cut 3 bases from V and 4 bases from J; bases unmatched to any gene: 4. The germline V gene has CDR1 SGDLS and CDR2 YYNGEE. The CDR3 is CASSGGQGLGANVLTF. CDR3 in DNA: TGTGCCAGCAGCGGGGGACAGGGGCTCGGGGCCAACGTCCTGACTTTC.

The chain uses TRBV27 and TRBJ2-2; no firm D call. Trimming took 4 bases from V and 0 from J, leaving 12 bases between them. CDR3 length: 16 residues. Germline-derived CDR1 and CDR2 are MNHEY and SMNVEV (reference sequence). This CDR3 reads CASSSLGPSNTGELFF. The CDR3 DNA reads TGTGCCAGCAGTTCCCTGGGCCCCTCGAACACCGGGGAGCTGTTTTTT.

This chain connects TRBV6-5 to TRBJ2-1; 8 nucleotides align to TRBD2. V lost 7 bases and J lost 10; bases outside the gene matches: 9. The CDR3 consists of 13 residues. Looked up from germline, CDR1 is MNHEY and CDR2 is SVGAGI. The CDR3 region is CASTREGSKEQFF. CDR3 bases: TGTGCCAGCACACGGGAGGGTTCGAAGGAGCAGTTCTTC.

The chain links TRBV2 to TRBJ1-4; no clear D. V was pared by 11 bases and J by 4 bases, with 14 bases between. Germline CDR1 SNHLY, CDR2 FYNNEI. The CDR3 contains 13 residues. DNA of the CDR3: TGTGCCGGTCGGAGGGCGGATAATGAAAAACTGTTTTTT. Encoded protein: CAGRRADNEKLFF.

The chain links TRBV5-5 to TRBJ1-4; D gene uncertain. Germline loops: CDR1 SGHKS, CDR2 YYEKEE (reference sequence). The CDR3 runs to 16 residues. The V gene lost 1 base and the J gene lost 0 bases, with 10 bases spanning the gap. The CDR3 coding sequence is TGTGCCAGCAGCTTGATAGGGAGCGCAACTAATGAAAAACTGTTTTTT. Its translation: CASSLIGSATNEKLFF.

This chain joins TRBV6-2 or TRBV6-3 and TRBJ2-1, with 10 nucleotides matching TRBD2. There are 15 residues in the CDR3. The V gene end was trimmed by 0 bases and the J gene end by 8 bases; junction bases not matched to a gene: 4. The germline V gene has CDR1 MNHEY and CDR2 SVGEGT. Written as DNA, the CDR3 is TGTGCCAGCAGTTACTCGACTAGCGGGTTCTATGAGCAGTTCTTC. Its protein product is CASSYSTSGFYEQFF.

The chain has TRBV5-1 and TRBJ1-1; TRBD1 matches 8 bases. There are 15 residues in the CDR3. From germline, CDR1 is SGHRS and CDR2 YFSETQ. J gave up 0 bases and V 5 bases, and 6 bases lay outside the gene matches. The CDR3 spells CASSFVTGVNTEAFF. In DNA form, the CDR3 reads TGCGCCAGCAGTTTTGTGACAGGGGTGAACACTGAAGCTTTCTTT.